The clone carrying this T cell receptor beta chain was picked up a small number of times. The target antigen is unknown. The use of a sample-barcoded 5' primer and a J-beta primer mix characterized a second PCR of roughly 7 to 12 cycles. TCRdb reanalysed the 5' RACE reads using MiXCR and keeps one entry per CDR3 protein. The sample lists hundreds of thousands of distinct CDR3 sequences; about 52% were seen once. This sample is drawn from a study of blood T cells in healthy people across ages. Study-wide results and caveats: Older age coincided with a roughly linear decline in TCR beta diversity per million T cells. Without sorted subsets, naive and antigen-experienced compartments could not be conclusively compared.

Source material: blood. The clonotype originates from a woman aged 55-70 years in good health.

CDR3 in amino acids: CASSQEEDYTYKDEQFF. The CDR3 nucleotides are TGCGCCAGCAGCCAAGAGGAAGACTACACATACAAAGATGAGCAGTTCTTC. The V call is TRBV4-3, the J call TRBJ2-1; D may be TRBD2 (5 bases). Germline values: CDR1 LGHNA, CDR2 YSLEER. Trimming stripped 0 bases from V and 8 bases from J, with 20 bases between. The CDR3 runs to 17 residues.